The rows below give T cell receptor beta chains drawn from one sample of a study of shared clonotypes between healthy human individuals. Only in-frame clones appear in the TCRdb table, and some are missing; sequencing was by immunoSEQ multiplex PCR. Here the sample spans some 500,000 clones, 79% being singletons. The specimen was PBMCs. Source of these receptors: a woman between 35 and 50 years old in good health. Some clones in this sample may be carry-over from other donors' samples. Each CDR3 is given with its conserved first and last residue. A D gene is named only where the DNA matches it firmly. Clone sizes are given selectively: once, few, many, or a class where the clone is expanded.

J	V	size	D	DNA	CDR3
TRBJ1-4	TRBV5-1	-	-	TGCGCCAGCAGCTTGGCGGGGATGAATAATGAAAAACTGTTTTTT	CASSLAGMNNEKLFF
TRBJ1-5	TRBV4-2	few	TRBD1	TGTGCCAGCAGCCCGGACAGGGAAGTTCATCAGCCCCAGCATTTT	CASSPDREVHQPQHF
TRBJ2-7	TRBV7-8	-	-	TGTGCCAGCAGCTTTAATTTGGGCGAGCAGTACTTC	CASSFNLGEQYF
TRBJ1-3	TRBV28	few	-	TGTGCCAGCAGTTTAATAGGTAACGGAAACACCATATATTTT	CASSLIGNGNTIYF
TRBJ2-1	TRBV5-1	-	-	TGCGCCAGCAGCTCGGAGGGCCGGACCTACAATGAGCAGTTCTTC	CASSSEGRTYNEQFF
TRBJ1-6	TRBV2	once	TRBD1	TGTGCCAGCAGACCGGGACAGGGTAATTCACCCCTCCACTTT	CASRPGQGNSPLHF
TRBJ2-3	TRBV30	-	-	TGTGCCTGGAGGCCAGGCTCCCTGGCAGATACGCAGTATTTT	CAWRPGSLADTQYF
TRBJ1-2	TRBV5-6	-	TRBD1	TGTGCCAGCAGCTTGGGAGACAGGGTCGGCTATGGCTACACCTTC	CASSLGDRVGYGYTF
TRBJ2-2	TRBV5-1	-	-	TGCGCCAGCAGCCCCGGGCCGAGGGACACCGGGGAGCTGTTTTTT	CASSPGPRDTGELFF
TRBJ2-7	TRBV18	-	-	TGTGCCAGCTCACCGAACCCTACTAGTTTGAACGAGCAGTACTTC	CASSPNPTSLNEQYF
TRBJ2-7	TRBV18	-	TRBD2	TGTGCCAGCTCACTCCGACTAGCGGGCTCCTACGAGCAGTACTTC	CASSLRLAGSYEQYF
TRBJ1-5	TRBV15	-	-	TGTGCCACCAGCACCCGCCGGGAAGGAAGCAATCAGCCCCAGCATTTT	CATSTRREGSNQPQHF
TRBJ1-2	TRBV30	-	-	TGTGCCTGGAGTGTATCGGCGGGGCTGGGAGGCTACACCTTC	CAWSVSAGLGGYTF
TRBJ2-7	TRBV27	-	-	TGTGCCAGCAAGGGGTTGGGGTCCCAAAACCCCTTCTACGAGCAGTACTTC	CASKGLGSQNPFYEQYF
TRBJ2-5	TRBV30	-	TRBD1	TGTGCCTGGACCAAAACAGGGGGGACCCAGTACTTC	CAWTKTGGTQYF
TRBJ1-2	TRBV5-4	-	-	TGTGCCAGCAGCTCGGCCCGGACACGCGAGGATGGCTACACCTTC	CASSSARTREDGYTF
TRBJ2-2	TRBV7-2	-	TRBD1	TGTGCCAGCAGCTCCCGGAGACAGGGGTATACCGGGGAGCTGTTTTTT	CASSSRRQGYTGELFF
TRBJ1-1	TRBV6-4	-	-	TGTGCCAGCAGTGGACAGGCAGAAGCTTTCTTT	CASSGQAEAFF
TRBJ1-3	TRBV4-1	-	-	TGCGCCAGCAGCCAACCAGGGTATAGAAACACCATATATTTT	CASSQPGYRNTIYF
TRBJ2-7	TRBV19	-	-	TGTGCCAGTAGTATAGCTGGTGGAGGAACCTACGAGCAGTACTTC	CASSIAGGGTYEQYF
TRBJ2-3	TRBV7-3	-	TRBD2	TGTGCCAGCAGCCCCCTAGCGGGAGGAACAGATACGCAGTATTTT	CASSPLAGGTDTQYF
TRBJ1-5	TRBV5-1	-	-	TGCGCCAGCAGCCCATTTCCAGGGGAGCCCCAGCATTTT	CASSPFPGEPQHF